One and the same sample provided the 10 T cell receptor beta chains below, sequenced in a study of T-cell reconstitution after alpha-beta-depleted transplantation in children. The TCRbeta library incorporated unique molecular identifiers. TCRdb processed the PCR reads anew with MiXCR; each CDR3 protein has one entry. The repertoire has over 550,000 distinct CDR3 sequences, about 10% of them found once; the top ten carry 4% to 5%. Sequencing was performed on PBMCs from the stem cell graft donor, taken from the stem cell graft. The receptor source for this set is a human donor who donated a stem cell graft to a child with acute myeloid leukemia.

The chain has TRBV6-5 and TRBJ2-1; 10 nucleotides align to TRBD2. Trimming removed 2 bases from V and 7 bases from J; junction bases left unmatched: 8. Germline V lookup: CDR1 MNHEY, CDR2 SVGAGI. The CDR3 loop spans 16 amino acids. Here the CDR3 DNA reads TGTGCCAGCAGTTACCCTAGCGGGAGTATAGGGAATGAGCAGTTCTTC. The encoded protein is CASSYPSGSIGNEQFF.

In its sample, this clonotype was seen a few times. The chain employs TRBV20-1 and TRBJ2-5, with D possibly being TRBD2 (6 bases). The germline gives CDR1 DFQATT, CDR2 SNEGSKA (reference sequence). The V end lost 3 bases, the J end lost 4 bases, and 21 bases lay between the germline ends. This CDR3 region has 16 residues. As DNA, the CDR3 is TGCAGTGCTAGCAAACCCCCCCCTATAGCGGTAGAGACCCAGTACTTC. Translating it yields CSASKPPPIAVETQYF.

This chain links TRBV7-3 with TRBJ2-1; 11 bases align to TRBD2. The CDR3 is 19 residues long. V lost 0 bases and J lost 1; bases outside the gene matches: 8. Germline lookup yields CDR1 SGHTA and CDR2 FQGTGA. The CDR3 is CASSLTPSVAGGSYNEQFF. Here the CDR3 DNA reads TGTGCCAGCAGCTTAACCCCATCGGTAGCGGGAGGGTCCTACAATGAGCAGTTCTTC.

This clonotype was found a few times. As DNA, the CDR3 is TGTGCCACCAGCAAATATAGCAATCAGCCCCAGCATTTT. Protein product: CATSKYSNQPQHF. The V and J genes are TRBV15 and TRBJ1-5; D not resolved. The CDR3 runs 13 residues. CDR1 is LNHNV and CDR2 is YYDKDF in the germline V gene (reference sequence). The V end was cut by 4 bases, the J end by 0 bases, with 4 bases between.

The sample holds a few counts of this clonotype. The rearrangement links TRBV24-1 to TRBJ2-5; TRBD2 aligns across 10 bases. The CDR3 has 18 residues. CDR1 and CDR2 from the germline V gene are KGHDR and SFDVKD. J lost 5 bases, V lost 4 bases, and 15 bases had no gene match. The CDR3 nucleotides read TGTGCCACCAGTGACCCAGGCGGGGCTAGCGGGAGTAAGGAGACCCAGTACTTC. It codes for CATSDPGGASGSKETQYF.

The chain joins TRBV7-9 to TRBJ2-7; TRBD1 agrees at 7 bases. J was trimmed by 6 bases and V by 2 bases; bases with no gene match: 7. The CDR3 length is 14 residues. Germline lookup yields CDR1 SEHNR and CDR2 FQNEAQ (reference sequence). For the CDR3, the DNA is TGTGCCAGCAGCTTACAGGGGGTTAGCTTCGAGCAGTACTTC. As protein: CASSLQGVSFEQYF.

The chain employs TRBV28 and TRBJ1-2, with D maybe TRBD1 (5 bases). The CDR3 extends over 14 amino acids. Germline V gene lookup returns CDR1 MDHEN and CDR2 SYDVKM. V gave up 3 bases and J gave up 5 bases, with 13 bases separating them. This CDR3 reads CASSLVPEGYGYTF. CDR3 in DNA: TGTGCCAGCAGTTTGGTCCCTGAGGGGTATGGCTACACCTTC.

CDR3 sequence (DNA): TGCAGTGCTAGAGGAGCTGGGCAGCGGTACAATGAGCAGTTCTTC. Translating it yields CSARGAGQRYNEQFF. V is TRBV20-1 and J is TRBJ2-1, with a tentative D call TRBD2 (5 bases). CDR3 size: 15 residues. Germline V CDR1 and CDR2: DFQATT, SNEGSKA (reference sequence). V was clipped by 1 base and J by 4 bases, with 14 bases between them.

The chain uses TRBV2 and TRBJ2-7, with 15 positions matching TRBD2. In germline, CDR1 is SNHLY, CDR2 FYNNEI. The trim removed 7 bases at V and 2 bases at J, leaving 9 bases unmatched. CDR3 length equals 17 residues. In DNA form, the CDR3 reads TGTGCCAGCACCAGGACTAGCGGGAGGGTCCTAACCTACGAGCAGTACTTC. Translating it yields CASTRTSGRVLTYEQYF.

This clonotype came up many times. The chain carries TRBV6-1 and TRBJ1-4; perhaps TRBD1 as D (5 bases). The CDR3 covers 18 residues. Trimming took off 5 bases at V and 8 bases at J, with 27 bases between the two ends. Per germline, CDR1 MNHNS and CDR2 SASEGT. This CDR3 reads CASSRGANIYSAREKLFF. The CDR3 DNA sequence: TGTGCCAGCAGTCGTGGGGCTAACATTTATTCCGCCCGAGAAAAACTGTTTTTT.